One TCR beta chain is described in this entry. What it recognizes is unknown. The CDR3 runs 12 residues. With 2 bases removed from V and 7 bases from J, the gap between germline ends came to 6 bases. Germline V CDR1 and CDR2: MNHEY, SVGAGI. One entry per CDR3 protein results from TCRdb running MiXCR on the reads. The data contain 550,000 to 850,000 distinct CDR3 sequences, roughly a third of them seen just once; the ten biggest clones take up 18%. The data belong to a study of T cell repertoires in cytomegalovirus infection. Study information: HLA-B-restricted CMV epitopes that are well studied were used alongside recently identified HLA-C-restricted ones. Carrying CMV and the relevant HLA type showed in public TCR beta signatures.

Whole-study findings and limits: Cumulative frequency (of public TCR beta family members) identified carriers of CMV plus the relevant HLA. The ex vivo response was dominated by HLA-C-restricted CMV-specific TCR beta clonotypes.

The origin of this receptor is a human donor in good health (CMV status not recorded). Some clones in this sample may be carry-over from other donors' samples. J is TRBJ1-5 and V is TRBV6-5; D unclear. This specimen consisted of cultured PBMCs, obtained from culture after CMV antigen stimulation. The CDR3 DNA reads TGTGCCAGCAGTTACCCGGCGCAGCCCCAGCATTTT. Its translation: CASSYPAQPQHF.